These T cell receptor beta chains were read from a single sample in a study of T cells in localized non-small cell lung cancer. Sequencing used immunoSEQ multiplex PCR; TCRdb keeps in-frame clones, though not all of them. The sample consists of approximately 49,000 clones, roughly 77% of them appearing once. Sequencing was performed on peripheral blood, taken before any cancer treatment. All receptors derive from a man between 40 and 70 years old with stage I squamous cell lung carcinoma. CDR3s include the opening cysteine and the closing phenylalanine or tryptophan. The order of the fields is CDR3 DNA, CDR3 protein, D gene, V gene, J gene, clone size. D genes are given only for firm matches. Clone size, where shown, is once, few, many, or a class for clones that have expanded.

TGTGCCAGCAGCTCCCCTCCGGCTAGCAAAGATACGCAGTATTTT,CASSSPPASKDTQYF,NA,TRBV7-8,TRBJ2-3,NA
TGTGCCAGCAGCGAGGGACTGGCATATTTCTTC,CASSEGLAYFF,NA,TRBV11-2,TRBJ2-1,NA
TGTGCCAGCAGCCAGACGAGGGGTTTCACCGGGGAGCTGTTTTTT,CASSQTRGFTGELFF,NA,TRBV28,TRBJ2-2,NA
TGTGCCAGCTACTCCCCCCAGGACGCCGATAATGAGCAGTTCTTC,CASYSPQDADNEQFF,NA,TRBV18,TRBJ2-1,few
TGTGCCAGCAGGCTCGAAGGGGGGGCGAGTAGGGTTTTT,CASRLEGGASRVF,NA,TRBV2,TRBJ1-4,NA
TGTGCCAGCGGCCCGGCCGCAACCGGGGAGCTGTTTTTT,CASGPAATGELFF,NA,TRBV9,TRBJ2-2,NA
TGCGCCAGCAGTGAAAGAGGGGACACTGAAGCTTTCTTT,CASSERGDTEAFF,NA,TRBV10-1,TRBJ1-1,NA
TGCGCCAGCAACCAACTAGCGGGGGCGGGGTTAAATGAGCAGTTCTTC,CASNQLAGAGLNEQFF,TRBD2,TRBV10-1,TRBJ2-1,NA
TGTGCCAGCAGTTACGGGGAAAACTATGGCTACACCTTC,CASSYGENYGYTF,NA,TRBV6-5,TRBJ1-2,NA
TGTGCCACATCTGGTACGGATCGCGAAAAACTGTTTTTT,CATSGTDREKLFF,NA,TRBV10-3,TRBJ1-4,NA
TGTGCCAGTAGTATAGGGGCAGGGGTCATGAACACTGAAGCTTTCTTT,CASSIGAGVMNTEAFF,NA,TRBV19,TRBJ1-1,few
TGTGCCAGCAGCTTAAGTCGCGATCAGCCCCAGCATTTT,CASSLSRDQPQHF,NA,TRBV7-2,TRBJ1-5,NA
TGTGCCAGTAGGAAAGGACTAGCGGGGGGAAGGTTAGCAGATACGCAGTATTTT,CASRKGLAGGRLADTQYF,TRBD2,TRBV19,TRBJ2-3,NA
TGTGCCAGCAGTTTATGGGGCCCCGACACTGAAGCTTTCTTT,CASSLWGPDTEAFF,NA,TRBV28,TRBJ1-1,NA
TGTGCCAGCAGTTTATACGGGGGACAGCCCACGCGGGGCACTGAAGCTTTCTTT,CASSLYGGQPTRGTEAFF,TRBD1,TRBV27,TRBJ1-1,NA
TGTGCCAGCAGCCCACGAAGAGACACCGGGGAGCTGTTTTTT,CASSPRRDTGELFF,NA,TRBV7-3,TRBJ2-2,NA
TGTGCCAGCACCCCTGGGGGGACCGTCACTGAAGCTTTCTTT,CASTPGGTVTEAFF,NA,TRBV9,TRBJ1-1,NA
TGTGCCAGCAGCTCATGGGACGGGAGCCGGGAGCTGTTTTTT,CASSSWDGSRELFF,NA,TRBV11-1,TRBJ2-2,NA
TGTGCCAGCAGTATACGTGACAGGGGGAGAAACACCGGGGAGCTGTTTTTT,CASSIRDRGRNTGELFF,TRBD1,TRBV28,TRBJ2-2,NA
TGTGCCAGCCAACAGGGGACCCATAATTCACCCCTCCACTTT,CASQQGTHNSPLHF,TRBD1,TRBV19,TRBJ1-6,NA